The 24 T cell receptor beta chains presented below share a single source sample, sequenced in a study of blood T cell repertoires in COVID-19. Libraries were prepared by immunoSEQ multiplex PCR; TCRdb keeps only in-frame clonotypes and omits some of them. Found here are about 300,000 clones, around 89% of them singletons; the top ten hold about 7%. Source material: peripheral blood. The receptors were sampled from a woman aged 30 to 39 who had recovered from COVID-19.

The chain uses TRBV5-5 and TRBJ2-7; 7 nucleotides agree with TRBD1. Germline CDR1 and CDR2: SGHKS and YYEKEE (reference sequence). The V segment lost 0 bases and the J segment 4 bases; nucleotides outside the gene matches: 7. The CDR3 sequence is 15 residues long. The DNA for the CDR3 is TGTGCCAGCAGCTTGGATCAGGGGGAAGGTTACGAGCAGTACTTC. Translated, it gives CASSLDQGEGYEQYF.

This rearrangement joins TRBV9 to TRBJ2-2; maybe TRBD1 (5 bases). Germline CDR1 SGDLS, CDR2 YYNGEE. The CDR3 is made up of 15 amino acids. With 2 bases removed from V and 6 bases from J, the gap between germline ends came to 14 bases. The CDR3 here is CASSVTSQGAGELFF. The DNA of the CDR3 is TGTGCCAGCAGCGTCACCTCCCAGGGCGCCGGGGAGCTGTTTTTT.

This clone came up a few times. This chain links TRBV18 with TRBJ2-5, with a possible D match to TRBD1 (5 bases). The V and J ends lost 0 bases and 1 base respectively, with 6 bases between them. Germline CDR1 reads KGHSH; CDR2 reads LQKENI. The CDR3 is made up of 14 amino acids. The CDR3 sequence is CASSPPGVQETQYF. Here the CDR3 DNA reads TGTGCCAGCTCACCACCAGGGGTCCAAGAGACCCAGTACTTC.

Turning to this clone: This specimen includes other DNA sequences encoding the same CDR3. This chain joins TRBV30 and TRBJ2-2, with D hard to call. V was shortened by 2 bases and J by 6 bases, with 7 bases between the two germline ends. CDR3 length equals 12 residues. Germline lookup yields CDR1 GTSNPN and CDR2 SVGIG (reference sequence). CDR3 protein: CAWSPGAGELFF. As DNA, the CDR3 is TGTGCCTGGAGTCCCGGTGCCGGGGAGCTGTTTTTT.

This clone was seen a handful of times. V is TRBV30 and J is TRBJ1-1; D is undetermined. This CDR3 is 15 amino acids long. CDR1 and CDR2 from the germline V gene are GTSNPN and SVGIG (reference sequence). Trimming removed 4 bases from V and 0 bases from J, with 15 bases in between. Here the CDR3 DNA reads TGTGCCTGGACCTTACGAGGGCAGTTGAACACTGAAGCTTTCTTT. It translates to CAWTLRGQLNTEAFF.

The chain employs TRBV6-2 or TRBV6-3 and TRBJ2-3, with TRBD1 matching over 11 bases. The CDR3 spans 18 residues. The germline gives CDR1 MNHEY, CDR2 SVGEGT. The J segment lost 6 bases and the V segment lost 2 bases, leaving 13 bases of the junction unmatched. The CDR3 loop reads CASSYTTTGQGASDTQYF. The CDR3 nucleotides are TGTGCCAGCAGTTACACAACAACTGGACAGGGGGCCTCGGATACGCAGTATTTT.

V gene TRBV5-4 combines with J gene TRBJ2-7; 11 bases align to TRBD1. The CDR3 totals 15 residues. V shed 0 bases, J shed 7 bases, and the junction held 6 bases outside the gene matches. Germline CDR1 reads SGHNT; CDR2 reads YYREEE (reference sequence). This CDR3 is CASSLEGQGVGEQYF. For the CDR3, the DNA is TGTGCCAGCAGCTTGGAGGGACAGGGGGTGGGGGAGCAGTACTTC.

This chain connects TRBV13 to TRBJ1-2; 11 bases match TRBD1. The CDR3 length is 15 residues. Germline assignment: CDR1 PRHDT and CDR2 FYEKMQ (reference sequence). The V segment lost 5 bases and the J segment 2 bases; nucleotides outside the gene matches: 4. This CDR3 is CASSLGTGGNYGYTF. The CDR3 nucleotides are TGTGCCAGCAGCCTTGGGACAGGGGGGAACTATGGCTACACCTTC.

The chain uses TRBV19 and TRBJ2-1, with TRBD2 as a possible D gene (6 bases). CDR1 is LNHDA, CDR2 SQIVND, per germline (reference sequence). This CDR3 has 15 amino acids. The V and J ends lost 7 bases and 5 bases respectively, with 18 bases between them. The CDR3 loop reads CASTLTPGLHNEQFF. In DNA form, the CDR3 reads TGTGCCAGTACTCTTACCCCGGGACTCCACAATGAGCAGTTCTTC.

The chain links TRBV5-4 to TRBJ1-4; TRBD1 agrees at 7 bases. The CDR3 has 14 residues. Germline CDR1 reads SGHNT; CDR2 reads YYREEE (reference sequence). J lost 5 bases, V lost 2 bases, and 3 bases had no gene match. The CDR3 bases are TGTGCCAGCAGCTTCGGGACAGAAAATGAAAAACTGTTTTTT. Its protein is CASSFGTENEKLFF. Variable domain in full (rest from reference TRBV5-4 and TRBJ1-4): ETGVTQSPTHLIKTRGQQVTLRCSSQSGHNTVSWYQQALGQGPQFIFQYYREEENGRGNFPPRFSGLQFPNYSSELNVNALELDDSALYLCASSFGTENEKLFFGSGTQLSVL.

V is TRBV7-2 and J is TRBJ1-2; the match to TRBD1 covers 7 bases. Germline V gene sequence: CDR1 SGHTA, CDR2 FQGNSA. This CDR3 is built from 14 residues. With 4 bases clipped from V and 6 bases from J, the junction kept 8 bases outside the gene matches. The CDR3 spells CASSSSGTAHGYTF. The CDR3, as DNA: TGTGCCAGCAGCTCCTCCGGGACAGCACATGGCTACACCTTC.

CDR3 DNA: TGTGCCAGTAGTATATCTGGCACGTATGAAGCTTTCTTT. Its translation: CASSISGTYEAFF. The chain couples TRBV19 to TRBJ1-1; no firm D call. The CDR3 covers 13 residues. V was clipped by 2 bases and J by 7 bases, with 11 bases between them. Germline values: CDR1 LNHDA, CDR2 SQIVND (reference sequence).

In DNA, the CDR3 is TGCGCCAGCAGCTACAGCGGGGACGAGCAGTTCTTC. It yields the protein CASSYSGDEQFF. This chain joins TRBV5-1 and TRBJ2-1, with TRBD2 matching 7 bases. The junction had 4 bases not matched to a gene; V was cut back by 3 bases and J by 10 bases. The CDR3 extends over 12 amino acids. Germline V gene lookup returns CDR1 SGHRS and CDR2 YFSETQ.

The chain links TRBV9 to TRBJ2-7, with 7 nucleotides matching TRBD2. The length of the CDR3 is 14 residues. Looked up from germline, CDR1 is SGDLS and CDR2 is YYNGEE. Losses at the gene ends were 3 bases for V and 4 bases for J; bases not matched to a gene: 7. The CDR3 spells CASSGTGGPYEQYF. The CDR3 DNA follows: TGTGCCAGCAGCGGAACGGGGGGACCGTACGAGCAGTACTTC.

The genes are TRBV4-1 and TRBJ1-2; TRBD1 is a possible D gene (5 bases). Trimming removed 1 base from V and 2 bases from J, with 14 bases in between. The CDR3 has 16 amino acids. The germline CDR1 and CDR2 sequences are MGHRA and YSYEKL. DNA of the CDR3: TGCGCCAGCAGCCAAGGTGTAGGGGAAACCAACTATGGCTACACCTTC. Protein product: CASSQGVGETNYGYTF.

V gene TRBV27 combines with J gene TRBJ2-5; perhaps TRBD2 as D (6 bases). The CDR3 runs to 17 residues. V was cut by 5 bases and J by 1 base, with 20 bases left in between. Germline V gene sequence: CDR1 MNHEY, CDR2 SMNVEV (reference sequence). CDR3: CASSPLVMAGTQETQYF. CDR3 DNA: TGTGCCAGCAGTCCCTTGGTGATGGCGGGGACCCAAGAGACCCAGTACTTC.

The chain joins TRBV7-2 to TRBJ2-7; 11 nucleotides match TRBD2. The CDR3 loop spans 15 amino acids. The germline gives CDR1 SGHTA, CDR2 FQGNSA. The trim removed 3 bases at V and 3 bases at J, leaving 4 bases unmatched. The CDR3 bases are TGTGCCAGCAGCTTCCTAGCGGGGGGACTCTACGAGCAGTACTTC. Amino acids: CASSFLAGGLYEQYF. Looking up the rest from reference TRBV7-2 and TRBJ2-7 gives the full variable domain: GAGVSQSPSNKVTEKGKDVELRCDPISGHTALYWYRQSLGQGLEFLIYFQGNSAPDKSGLPSDRFSAERTGGSVSTLTIQRTQQEDSAVYLCASSFLAGGLYEQYFGPGTRLTVT.

The CDR3 loop is CASSSGLAGVSYEQYF. The DNA for the CDR3 is TGTGCCAGCAGCTCTGGACTAGCGGGGGTTTCCTACGAGCAGTACTTC. The J gene is TRBJ2-7, the V gene TRBV11-2; 13 bases align to TRBD2. The germline V gene encodes CDR1 SGHAT and CDR2 FQNNGV. V shed 4 bases and J 1 base; nucleotides not matched to a gene: 4. The CDR3 spans 16 residues.

V is TRBV7-9 and J is TRBJ1-5; D possibly corresponds to TRBD1 (5 bases). V gave up 5 bases and J gave up 2 bases, with 10 bases separating them. CDR1 is SEHNR and CDR2 is FQNEAQ in the germline V gene (reference sequence). The CDR3 consists of 14 residues. CDR3 DNA: TGTGCCAGCAGCCCCGGCAGGGGCAATCAGCCCCAGCATTTT. Protein product: CASSPGRGNQPQHF.

This chain connects TRBV5-4 to TRBJ1-4; TRBD1 might be the D (5 bases). V lost 3 bases, J lost 3 bases, and 9 bases lay in between. The length of the CDR3 is 14 residues. Germline V lookup: CDR1 SGHNT, CDR2 YYREEE (reference sequence). The CDR3 DNA reads as TGTGCCAGCAGCTCCGGGGGAGCTAATGAAAAACTGTTTTTT. It yields the protein CASSSGGANEKLFF.

This rearrangement joins TRBV19 to TRBJ2-3; 7 positions match TRBD2. Unmatched junction bases numbered 6, after V lost 5 bases and J lost 7 bases. The CDR3 consists of 13 residues. Germline values: CDR1 LNHDA, CDR2 SQIVND (reference sequence). CDR3 in DNA: TGTGCCAGTAGTTCAGGACTAGTATATACGCAGTATTTT. Amino acid sequence: CASSSGLVYTQYF.

The V and J genes are TRBV5-4 and TRBJ2-1, with D possibly being TRBD1 (6 bases). The CDR3 has 14 residues. Trimming left V 4 bases short and J 6 bases short, with 14 bases between. CDR1 and CDR2 (germline): SGHNT, YYREEE (reference sequence). CDR3 in amino acids: CASSPTGMGNEQFF. The CDR3 DNA reads as TGTGCCAGCAGCCCAACAGGGATGGGCAATGAGCAGTTCTTC.

V and J are TRBV5-4 and TRBJ2-1; 11 positions match TRBD2. CDR3 size: 16 residues. Trimming cost V 5 bases and J 4 bases; bases outside gene matches: 8. Per germline, CDR1 SGHNT and CDR2 YYREEE (reference sequence). The DNA for the CDR3 is TGTGCCAGCAGGGACACTAGCGGGGGCCAATACAATGAGCAGTTCTTC. Its translation: CASRDTSGGQYNEQFF.

The chain joins TRBV7-2 to TRBJ2-7; D unclear. V was pared by 5 bases and J by 5 bases, with 16 bases between. Germline assignment: CDR1 SGHTA and CDR2 FQGNSA. The CDR3 extends over 14 amino acids. The CDR3 DNA sequence: TGTGCCAGCAGCCCCGCGACTGGCCGGGACGAGCAGTACTTC. Its protein is CASSPATGRDEQYF.